These 18 T cell receptor beta chains came from one sample sequenced in a study of cytomegalovirus exposure and HLA in healthy donors. The PCR used 60 Vbeta and 13 Jbeta primers. Clones were sequenced by immunoSEQ multiplex PCR, and TCRdb holds only the in-frame ones, with some missing. The sample records fewer than 250,000 clones, 79% being singletons. The sample was PBMCs. These receptors were obtained from a male donor in good health and CMV-seropositive.

The chain is built from TRBV5-6 and TRBJ2-4, with a tentative D call TRBD1 (5 bases). Trimming took off 0 bases at V and 8 bases at J, with 12 bases between the two ends. The CDR3 is 14 amino acids. Germline CDR1 SGHDT, CDR2 YYEEEE. The CDR3, as DNA: TGTGCCAGCAGCTTGGGACAGCCGGCGGACATTCAGTACTTC. It yields the protein CASSLGQPADIQYF. The variable domain in full, completed from reference TRBV5-6 and TRBJ2-4, reads DAGVTQSPTHLIKTRGQQVTLRCSPKSGHDTVSWYQQALGQGPQFIFQYYEEEERQRGNFPDRFSGHQFPNYSSELNVNALLLGDSALYLCASSLGQPADIQYFGAGTRLSVL.

The chain is built from TRBV20-1 and TRBJ2-1; TRBD2 matches 7 bases. CDR3 length: 11 residues. The germline V gene has CDR1 DFQATT and CDR2 SNEGSKA (reference sequence). Trimming took 1 base from V and 14 from J; bases not matched to a gene: 5. CDR3 nucleotides: TGCAGTGCTAGAGTTTATGGGGGGGAGTTCTTC. Amino acid sequence: CSARVYGGEFF.

The chain couples TRBV9 to TRBJ1-3, with D possibly being TRBD1 (6 bases). Germline V gene data show CDR1 as SGDLS and CDR2 as YYNGEE. This CDR3 spans 17 amino acids. V shed 3 bases and J shed 0 bases, with 16 bases lying between them. The CDR3 bases are TGTGCCAGCAGCGCCCGGCCGACAGGCCGCTCTGGAAACACCATATATTTT. It yields the protein CASSARPTGRSGNTIYF.

V gene TRBV5-4 combines with J gene TRBJ2-7; TRBD1 agrees at 7 bases. This CDR3 has 15 amino acids. V dropped 0 bases and J dropped 1; count of bases not matched to a gene: 4. In germline, CDR1 is SGHNT, CDR2 YYREEE (reference sequence). The CDR3 spells CASSLGQGISYEQYF. The DNA of the CDR3 is TGTGCCAGCAGCTTGGGACAGGGTATTTCCTACGAGCAGTACTTC.

This clone showed up just once. The CDR3 DNA reads as TGTGCCAGTAGTCGCGGACAGAATCAGCCCCAGCATTTT. As protein: CASSRGQNQPQHF. The chain combines TRBV19 with TRBJ1-5, with D possibly matching TRBD1 (6 bases). Germline loops: CDR1 LNHDA, CDR2 SQIVND (reference sequence). V lost 5 bases, J lost 4 bases, and 9 bases lay in between. This CDR3 spans 13 amino acids.

J is TRBJ2-7 and V is TRBV6-1, with D tentatively TRBD1 (7 bases). Trimming removed 6 bases at V and 3 bases at J, with 12 bases between. Germline loops: CDR1 MNHNS, CDR2 SASEGT. This CDR3 has 13 residues. CDR3: CASRGGQNYEQYF. The CDR3 bases are TGTGCCAGCAGGGGGGGACAGAACTACGAGCAGTACTTC.

This clone was counted between two and nine times. V is TRBV9 and J is TRBJ1-1; 10 bases line up with TRBD1. With 3 bases clipped from V and 4 bases from J, the junction kept 6 bases outside the gene matches. Germline CDR1 SGDLS, CDR2 YYNGEE. This CDR3 is 15 amino acids long. CDR3 sequence (DNA): TGTGCCAGCAGCGACAGACAGGGGGCAGGCACTGAAGCTTTCTTT. Residues: CASSDRQGAGTEAFF.

V usage is TRBV2 and J usage is TRBJ1-1; D perhaps matches TRBD1 (5 bases). CDR1 and CDR2 from the germline V gene are SNHLY and FYNNEI. Trimming removed 3 bases from V and 11 bases from J, with 13 bases in between. CDR3 length: 12 residues. Here the CDR3 DNA reads TGTGCCAGCAGTGATGCAGGCCCAGGGGCTTTCTTT. This translates into CASSDAGPGAFF.

The rearrangement joins TRBV27 to TRBJ2-7, with D possibly TRBD2 on 6 matching bases. The CDR3 totals 13 residues. Per germline, CDR1 MNHEY and CDR2 SMNVEV (reference sequence). Trimming removed 3 bases from V and 3 bases from J, with 9 bases in between. This CDR3 reads CASSLDGGYEQYF. The CDR3 DNA is TGTGCCAGCAGTTTGGACGGGGGCTACGAGCAGTACTTC.

In this sample, this clone turned up a few times. V is TRBV7-3 and J is TRBJ2-4; TRBD2 agrees at 9 bases. CDR3 size: 14 residues. The junction had 6 bases not matched to a gene; V was cut back by 2 bases and J by 10 bases. Germline V gene data show CDR1 as SGHTA and CDR2 as FQGTGA. The CDR3 loop reads CASSLSAGGGIQYF. The CDR3 DNA follows: TGTGCCAGCAGCTTATCAGCGGGGGGTGGGATTCAGTACTTC. The entire variable domain, with the rest obtained from reference TRBV7-3 and TRBJ2-4, is as follows: GAGVSQTPSNKVTEKGKYVELRCDPISGHTALYWYRQSLGQGPEFLIYFQGTGAADDSGLPNDRFFAVRPEGSVSTLKIQRTERGDSAVYLCASSLSAGGGIQYFGAGTRLSVL.

The V call is TRBV28, the J call TRBJ1-5; 7 nucleotides line up with TRBD1. The CDR3 extends over 15 amino acids. Trimming removed 3 bases from V and 0 bases from J; junction bases left unmatched: 2. Germline values: CDR1 MDHEN, CDR2 SYDVKM. The chain's CDR3 is CASSLDRNSNQPQHF. The CDR3 region has the DNA TGTGCCAGCAGTTTGGACAGGAATAGCAATCAGCCCCAGCATTTT.

The chain combines TRBV9 with TRBJ1-5, with D perhaps TRBD1 (6 bases). Trimming took off 4 bases at V and 5 bases at J, with 13 bases between the two ends. The germline gives CDR1 SGDLS, CDR2 YYNGEE. The CDR3 is made up of 14 amino acids. The CDR3 DNA reads TGTGCCAGCAGCCCAGGGGACCTTCATCAGCCCCAGCATTTT. Protein sequence: CASSPGDLHQPQHF.

V and J are TRBV15 and TRBJ2-1, with D unresolved. From germline, CDR1 is LNHNV and CDR2 YYDKDF (reference sequence). V shed 0 bases and J shed 8 bases, with 5 bases lying between them. The length of the CDR3 is 12 residues. CDR3 residues: CATSRDADEQFF. The CDR3 DNA follows: TGTGCCACCAGCAGAGATGCGGATGAGCAGTTCTTC.

This clone came up a few times. This rearrangement joins TRBV6-1 to TRBJ1-1; 7 bases map to TRBD1. J was trimmed by 3 bases and V by 7 bases; bases with no gene match: 8. Germline values: CDR1 MNHNS, CDR2 SASEGT. The CDR3 contains 14 residues. This chain's CDR3 is CASNSRDSHTEAFF. The DNA for the CDR3 is TGTGCCAGCAATTCTCGGGACAGCCACACTGAAGCTTTCTTT.

V gene TRBV18 combines with J gene TRBJ2-7; D is uncertain. This CDR3 is 14 amino acids long. Per the germline V gene, CDR1 is KGHSH and CDR2 is LQKENI. The V and J ends lost 3 bases and 6 bases respectively, with 15 bases between them. CDR3 loop: CASSPLGPGGEQYF. The CDR3 region has the DNA TGTGCCAGCTCACCCCTTGGTCCCGGTGGCGAGCAGTACTTC.

The chain has TRBV4-2 and TRBJ1-6, with D possibly matching TRBD1 (6 bases). V was clipped by 0 bases and J by 8 bases, with 14 bases between them. CDR3 length: 16 amino acids. CDR1 is LGHNA, CDR2 YNFKEQ, per germline. DNA of the CDR3: TGTGCCAGCAGCCAAGAACCCACAGGGTTAGATTCACCCCTCCACTTT. Protein product: CASSQEPTGLDSPLHF.

This clone was seen once. The CDR3 is CASSYSMLAGVNEQFF. The CDR3 DNA reads TGTGCCAGCAGTTACTCGATGCTAGCGGGGGTGAATGAGCAGTTCTTC. The chain is built from TRBV6-5 and TRBJ2-1, with 10 bases aligning to TRBD2. Germline assignment: CDR1 MNHEY and CDR2 SVGAGI. The V and J ends lost 0 bases and 7 bases, in that order; junction bases with no gene match: 6. This CDR3 has 16 amino acids.

This chain joins TRBV4-2 and TRBJ2-3; 7 nucleotides line up with TRBD2. With V trimmed by 2 bases and J by 4 bases, 6 bases remained unmatched. The CDR3 runs to 15 residues. CDR1 LGHNA and CDR2 YNFKEQ come from the germline V gene. The chain's CDR3 is CASSQPGGGADTQYF. The DNA for the CDR3 is TGTGCCAGCAGCCAACCGGGGGGTGGCGCAGATACGCAGTATTTT.